The 15 T cell receptor beta chains in this list originate from one sample, sequenced in a study of T cell responses to AZD1222 COVID-19 vaccine. Libraries were prepared by immunoSEQ multiplex PCR; TCRdb keeps only in-frame clonotypes and omits some of them. The sample contains about 53,000 clones, roughly 87% of which appear only once. The sample here was peripheral blood, taken 28 days after the second AZD1222 dose. These receptors all stem from an adult who received the AZD1222 COVID-19 vaccine.

This clone was observed a few times. The chain joins TRBV21-1 to TRBJ2-1; TRBD2, the table's D call, was not compared with the DNA. TRBV21-1 is a pseudogene locus. There are 19 residues in the CDR3. CDR3 sequence reads: CASSKALSVGGRPTNEQFF. In nucleotides, the CDR3 is TGTGCCAGCAGCAAAGCGCTTTCGGTGGGCGGGAGGCCCACCAATGAGCAGTTCTTC.

The chain links TRBV2 to TRBJ1-2, with D hard to call. CDR3 length equals 13 residues. Germline V gene lookup returns CDR1 SNHLY and CDR2 FYNNEI. Between the trimmed V and J ends, which lost 9 bases and 1 base, there was a span of 12 bases. This CDR3 is CASSAGNNYGYTF. In DNA, the CDR3 is TGTGCCAGTTCCGCGGGGAATAACTATGGCTACACCTTC.

The chain links TRBV7-3 to TRBJ1-2, with D possibly TRBD1 on 5 matching bases. Germline V gene lookup returns CDR1 SGHTA and CDR2 FQGTGA. The length of the CDR3 is 16 residues. V lost 5 bases to trimming and J lost 7 bases, with 23 bases between them. CDR3 protein: CASSPSTARGVGGYTF. In DNA, the CDR3 is TGTGCCAGCAGCCCCTCGACAGCGCGGGGTGTTGGTGGCTACACCTTC. Looking up the rest from reference TRBV7-3 and TRBJ1-2 gives the full variable domain: GAGVSQTPSNKVTEKGKYVELRCDPISGHTALYWYRQSLGQGPEFLIYFQGTGAADDSGLPNDRFFAVRPEGSVSTLKIQRTERGDSAVYLCASSPSTARGVGGYTFGSGTRLTVV.

The rearrangement joins TRBV18 to TRBJ1-5; 7 bases fit TRBD1. The CDR3 has 14 residues. With 1 base clipped from V and 5 bases from J, the junction kept 2 bases outside the gene matches. The germline CDR1 and CDR2 sequences are KGHSH and LQKENI. CDR3 bases: TGTGCCAGCTCACCACAGGGGGCGGATCAGCCCCAGCATTTT. Residues: CASSPQGADQPQHF.

V usage is TRBV11-2 and J usage is TRBJ2-5; 8 nucleotides align to TRBD2. Germline values: CDR1 SGHAT, CDR2 FQNNGV. The CDR3 covers 14 residues. The J segment lost 5 bases and the V segment lost 3 bases, leaving 5 bases of the junction unmatched. The chain's CDR3 is CASSLPGGLETQYF. The CDR3 nucleotides are TGTGCCAGCAGCTTGCCGGGAGGGTTGGAGACCCAGTACTTC.

This clone was seen a single time. This chain uses TRBV27 with TRBJ2-7; perhaps TRBD2 as D (5 bases). The ends were cut back, 2 bases at V and 0 bases at J, with 11 bases in the middle. The CDR3 is 15 amino acids. The germline V gene encodes CDR1 MNHEY and CDR2 SMNVEV (reference sequence). The CDR3 protein is CASSLGGLSSYEQYF. The CDR3 coding sequence is TGTGCCAGCAGTTTAGGCGGGCTGAGCTCCTACGAGCAGTACTTC.

This clone was observed a few times. This sequence joins TRBV30 and TRBJ1-5, with 7 bases identical to TRBD1. Germline CDR1 is GTSNPN and CDR2 is SVGIG (reference sequence). This CDR3 has 17 amino acids. The V segment lost 1 base and the J segment 6 bases; nucleotides outside the gene matches: 15. The CDR3 reads CAWSGGGGTAGGQPQHF. The CDR3 DNA follows: TGTGCCTGGAGTGGCGGAGGCGGGACAGCGGGAGGTCAGCCCCAGCATTTT.

The gene calls are TRBV28 and TRBJ2-1, with D unclear. The CDR3 loop spans 14 amino acids. Trimming removed 2 bases at V and 9 bases at J, with 14 bases between. Germline CDR1 is MDHEN and CDR2 is SYDVKM. This CDR3 is CASSLGHQGSEQFF. The CDR3, as DNA: TGTGCCAGCAGTTTAGGGCACCAAGGCAGTGAGCAGTTCTTC.

The chain joins TRBV6-1 to TRBJ1-2; TRBD1 aligns across 7 bases. CDR1 MNHNS and CDR2 SASEGT come from the germline V gene. The CDR3 runs to 14 residues. Trimming cost V 3 bases and J 5 bases; bases outside gene matches: 6. CDR3 sequence reads: CASSDQQGGYGYTF. The CDR3 DNA sequence: TGTGCCAGCAGTGACCAGCAGGGGGGGTATGGCTACACCTTC.

This chain connects TRBV15 to TRBJ2-7; possible D gene TRBD1, 6 bases. Trimming took 0 bases from V and 3 from J, leaving 9 bases between them. This CDR3 has 14 residues. Germline V gene sequence: CDR1 LNHNV, CDR2 YYDKDF (reference sequence). DNA of the CDR3: TGTGCCACCAGCAGAGAACGGACAGACTACGAGCAGTACTTC. It is translated as CATSRERTDYEQYF.

V gene TRBV28 combines with J gene TRBJ1-5; D not certain. This CDR3 has 14 residues. V shed 3 bases and J shed 5 bases, with 11 bases lying between them. Germline values: CDR1 MDHEN, CDR2 SYDVKM. The CDR3 region is CASSLGGLDQPQHF. CDR3 bases: TGTGCCAGCAGTTTGGGAGGGTTGGATCAGCCCCAGCATTTT.

J is TRBJ2-4 and V is TRBV7-2, with 10 bases lining up with TRBD2. Germline CDR1 reads SGHTA; CDR2 reads FQGNSA. The V segment lost 4 bases and the J segment 7 bases; nucleotides outside the gene matches: 7. The CDR3 spans 15 residues. CDR3 in amino acids: CASSWLAGEGNIQYF. The CDR3 nucleotides are TGTGCCAGCAGCTGGCTAGCGGGAGAGGGCAACATTCAGTACTTC.

The chain has TRBV15 and TRBJ1-1; TRBD1 is a possible D gene (5 bases). This CDR3 is built from 15 residues. Trimming took off 0 bases at V and 0 bases at J, with 8 bases between the two ends. The germline V gene encodes CDR1 LNHNV and CDR2 YYDKDF (reference sequence). The CDR3 nucleotides are TGTGCCACCAGCAGAGAAGACAGAATGAACACTGAAGCTTTCTTT. Protein: CATSREDRMNTEAFF.

V and J are TRBV10-2 and TRBJ2-4; D may correspond to TRBD1 or TRBD2 (5 bases each). Trimming left V 7 bases short and J 6 bases short, with 22 bases between. The CDR3 has 16 residues. Germline V gives CDR1 WSHSY, CDR2 SAAADI. In DNA, the CDR3 is TGCGCCAGCACCTCAGGACAAATGGGAGAGACAAACATTCAGTACTTC. It codes for CASTSGQMGETNIQYF.

This clone came up a few times. The CDR3 loop is CASSPRTGMIAKNIQYF. DNA for the CDR3: TGTGCCAGCTCACCTCGTACAGGGATGATTGCCAAAAACATTCAGTACTTC. The chain links TRBV18 to TRBJ2-4, with D maybe TRBD1 (6 bases). V lost 3 bases and J lost 1, with 16 bases in between. CDR1 is KGHSH and CDR2 is LQKENI in the germline V gene. CDR3 length equals 17 residues. Together with reference TRBV18 and TRBJ2-4, the CDR3 gives the full variable domain: NAGVMQNPRHLVRRRGQEARLRCSPMKGHSHVYWYRQLPEEGLKFMVYLQKENIIDESGMPKERFSAEFPKEGPSILRIQQVVRGDSAAYFCASSPRTGMIAKNIQYFGAGTRLSVL.